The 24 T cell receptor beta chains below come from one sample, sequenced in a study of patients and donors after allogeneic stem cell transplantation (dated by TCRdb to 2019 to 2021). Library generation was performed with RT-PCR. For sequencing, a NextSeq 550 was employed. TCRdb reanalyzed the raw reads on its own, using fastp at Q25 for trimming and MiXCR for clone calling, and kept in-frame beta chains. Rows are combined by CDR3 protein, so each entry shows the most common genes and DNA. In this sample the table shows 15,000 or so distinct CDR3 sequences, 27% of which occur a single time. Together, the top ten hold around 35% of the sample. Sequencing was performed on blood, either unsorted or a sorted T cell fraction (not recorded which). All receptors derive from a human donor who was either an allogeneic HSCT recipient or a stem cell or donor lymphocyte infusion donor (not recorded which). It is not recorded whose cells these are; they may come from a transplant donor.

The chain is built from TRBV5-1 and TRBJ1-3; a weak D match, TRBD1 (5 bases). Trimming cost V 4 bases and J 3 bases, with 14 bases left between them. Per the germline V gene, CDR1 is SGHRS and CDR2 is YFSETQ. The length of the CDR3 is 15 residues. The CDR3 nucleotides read TGCGCCAGCAGCCTGGGGGGACCGCTTGGAAACACCATATATTTT. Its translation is CASSLGGPLGNTIYF.

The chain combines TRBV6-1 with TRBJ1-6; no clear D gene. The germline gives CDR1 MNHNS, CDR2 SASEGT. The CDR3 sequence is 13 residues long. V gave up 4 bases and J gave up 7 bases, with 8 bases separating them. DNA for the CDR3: TGTGCCAGCAGTGGCCAGATCAATTCACCCCTCCACTTT. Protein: CASSGQINSPLHF.

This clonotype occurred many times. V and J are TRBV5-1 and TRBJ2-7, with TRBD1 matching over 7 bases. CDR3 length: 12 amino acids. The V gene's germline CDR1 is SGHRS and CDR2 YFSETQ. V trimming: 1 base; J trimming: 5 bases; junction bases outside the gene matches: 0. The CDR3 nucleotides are TGCGCCAGCAGCTTGCAGGGGGACGAGCAGTACTTC. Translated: CASSLQGDEQYF. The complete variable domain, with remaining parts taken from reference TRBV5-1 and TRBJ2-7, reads KAGVTQTPRYLIKTRGQQVTLSCSPISGHRSVSWYQQTPGQGLQFLFEYFSETQRNKGNFPGRFSGRQFSNSRSEMNVSTLELGDSALYLCASSLQGDEQYFGPGTRLTVT.

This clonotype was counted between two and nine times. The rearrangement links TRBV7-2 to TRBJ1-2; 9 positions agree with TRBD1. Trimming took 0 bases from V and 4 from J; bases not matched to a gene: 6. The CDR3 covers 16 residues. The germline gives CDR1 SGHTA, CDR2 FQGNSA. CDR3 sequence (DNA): TGTGCCAGCAGCTTAGCCCACAGGGGGCCGCGCTATGGCTACACCTTC. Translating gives CASSLAHRGPRYGYTF.

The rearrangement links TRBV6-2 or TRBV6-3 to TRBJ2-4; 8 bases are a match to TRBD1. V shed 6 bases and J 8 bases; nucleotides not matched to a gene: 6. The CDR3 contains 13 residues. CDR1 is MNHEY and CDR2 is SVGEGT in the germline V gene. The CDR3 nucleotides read TGTGCCAGCAGCCTCCCGGGACAGGACATTCAGTACTTC. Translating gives CASSLPGQDIQYF.

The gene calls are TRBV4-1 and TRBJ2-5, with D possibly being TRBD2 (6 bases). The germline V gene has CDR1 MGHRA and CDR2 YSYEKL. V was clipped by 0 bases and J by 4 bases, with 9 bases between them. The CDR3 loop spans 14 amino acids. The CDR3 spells CASSQDAGRETQYF. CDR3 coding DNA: TGCGCCAGCAGCCAAGATGCGGGACGAGAGACCCAGTACTTC.

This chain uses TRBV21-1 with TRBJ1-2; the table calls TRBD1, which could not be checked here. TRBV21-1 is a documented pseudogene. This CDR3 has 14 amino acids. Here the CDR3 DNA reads TGTGCCAGCAGCAAAGCGAAGCAGGGAAGTGGCTACACCTTC. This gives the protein CASSKAKQGSGYTF.

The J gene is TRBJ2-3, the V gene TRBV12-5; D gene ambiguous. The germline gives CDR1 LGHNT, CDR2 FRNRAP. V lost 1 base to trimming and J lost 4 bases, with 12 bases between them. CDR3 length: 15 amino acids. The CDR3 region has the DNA TGTGCTAGTGGTTTGGACGCTACTGTTTCAGATACGCAGTATTTT. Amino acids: CASGLDATVSDTQYF.

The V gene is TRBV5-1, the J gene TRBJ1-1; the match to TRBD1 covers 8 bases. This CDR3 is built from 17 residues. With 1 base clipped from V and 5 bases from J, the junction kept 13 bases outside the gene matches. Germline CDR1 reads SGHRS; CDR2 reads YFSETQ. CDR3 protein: CASSLWGTGFLKTEAFF. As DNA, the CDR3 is TGCGCCAGCAGCTTGTGGGGGACAGGATTTCTAAAAACTGAAGCTTTCTTT.

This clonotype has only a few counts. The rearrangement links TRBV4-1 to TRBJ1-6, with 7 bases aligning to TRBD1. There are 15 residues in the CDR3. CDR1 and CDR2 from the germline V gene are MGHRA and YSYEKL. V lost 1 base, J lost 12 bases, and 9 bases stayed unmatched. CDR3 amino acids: CASSQVDRAPRPLHF. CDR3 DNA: TGCGCCAGCAGCCAAGTTGACAGGGCCCCCCGACCCCTCCACTTT.

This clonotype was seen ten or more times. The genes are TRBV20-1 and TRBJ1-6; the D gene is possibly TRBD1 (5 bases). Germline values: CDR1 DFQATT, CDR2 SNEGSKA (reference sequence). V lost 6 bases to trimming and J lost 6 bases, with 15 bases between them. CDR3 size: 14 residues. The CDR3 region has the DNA TGCAGTGCGAGTATGACAGACGCTAATTCACCCCTCCACTTT. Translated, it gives CSASMTDANSPLHF.

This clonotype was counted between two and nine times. CDR3 region: CASSPTGRGEKLFF. In DNA form, the CDR3 reads TGTGCCAGCAGCCCCACAGGGAGAGGTGAAAAACTGTTTTTT. The rearrangement uses TRBV7-2 and TRBJ1-4; TRBD1 might be the D (6 bases). V lost 5 bases and J 7 bases, leaving 14 bases between the germline ends. Germline CDR1 reads SGHTA; CDR2 reads FQGNSA. The CDR3 is 14 amino acids.

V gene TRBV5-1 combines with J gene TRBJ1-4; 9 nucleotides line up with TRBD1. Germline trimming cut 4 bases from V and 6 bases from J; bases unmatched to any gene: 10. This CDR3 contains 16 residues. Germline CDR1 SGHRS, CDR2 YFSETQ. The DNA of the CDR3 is TGCGCCAGCAGCCAGGATCCGGGACAGGGTTATGAAAAACTGTTTTTT. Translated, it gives CASSQDPGQGYEKLFF.

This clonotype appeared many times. Written as DNA, the CDR3 is TGCAGTGCTAGGGCAGGGGCAGGGAACTATGGCTACACCTTC. Protein product: CSARAGAGNYGYTF. J is TRBJ1-2 and V is TRBV20-1; possible D gene TRBD1, 6 bases. Germline V gives CDR1 DFQATT, CDR2 SNEGSKA (reference sequence). There are 14 residues in the CDR3. Trimming shortened V by 3 bases and J by 2 bases, and 13 bases separated the two germline ends.

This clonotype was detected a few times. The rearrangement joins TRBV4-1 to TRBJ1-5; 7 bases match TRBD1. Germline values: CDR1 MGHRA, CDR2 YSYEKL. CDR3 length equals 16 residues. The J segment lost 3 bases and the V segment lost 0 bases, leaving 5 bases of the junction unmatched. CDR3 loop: CASSQEQGRVNQPQHF. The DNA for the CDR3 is TGCGCCAGCAGCCAAGAACAGGGGAGGGTCAATCAGCCCCAGCATTTT.

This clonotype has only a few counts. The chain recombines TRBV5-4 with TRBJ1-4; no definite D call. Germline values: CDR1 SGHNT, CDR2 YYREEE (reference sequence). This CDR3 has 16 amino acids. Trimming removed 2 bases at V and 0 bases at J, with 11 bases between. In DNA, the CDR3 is TGTGCCAGCAGCTTTGGGAACAGTCCAACTAATGAAAAACTGTTTTTT. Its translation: CASSFGNSPTNEKLFF.

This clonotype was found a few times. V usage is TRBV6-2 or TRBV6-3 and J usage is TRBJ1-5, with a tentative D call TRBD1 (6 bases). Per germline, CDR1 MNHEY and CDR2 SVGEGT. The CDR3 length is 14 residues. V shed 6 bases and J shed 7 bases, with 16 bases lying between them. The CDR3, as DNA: TGTGCCAGCAGACAGCCCTGGGGGGGCCAGCCCCAGCATTTT. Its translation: CASRQPWGGQPQHF.

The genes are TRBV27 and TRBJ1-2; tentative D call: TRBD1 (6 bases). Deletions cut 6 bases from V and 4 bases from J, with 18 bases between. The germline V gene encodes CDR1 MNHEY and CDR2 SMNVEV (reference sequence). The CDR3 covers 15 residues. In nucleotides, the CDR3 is TGTGCCAGCAGCCCTGACGTTACAGGGAGCTATGGCTACACCTTC. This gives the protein CASSPDVTGSYGYTF.

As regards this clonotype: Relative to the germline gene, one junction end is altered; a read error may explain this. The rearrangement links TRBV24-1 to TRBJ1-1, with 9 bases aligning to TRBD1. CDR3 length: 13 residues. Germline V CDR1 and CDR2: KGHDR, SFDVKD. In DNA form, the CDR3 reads TGTGCCTCCAGGGGACAGGGAGGGACTGAAGCTTTCTTT. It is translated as CASRGQGGTEAFF.

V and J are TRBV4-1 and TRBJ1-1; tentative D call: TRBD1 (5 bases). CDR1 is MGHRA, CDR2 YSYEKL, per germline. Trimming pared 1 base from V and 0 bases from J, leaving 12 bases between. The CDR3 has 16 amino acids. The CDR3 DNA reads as TGCGCCAGCAGCCAAGTAAGTGCAGGGATGAACACTGAAGCTTTCTTT. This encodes CASSQVSAGMNTEAFF.

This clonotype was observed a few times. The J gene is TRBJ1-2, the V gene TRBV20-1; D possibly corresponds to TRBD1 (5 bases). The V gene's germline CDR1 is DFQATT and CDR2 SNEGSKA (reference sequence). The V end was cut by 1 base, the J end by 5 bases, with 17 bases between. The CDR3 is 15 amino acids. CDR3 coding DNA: TGCAGTGCTAGAGCTCCTTCCCGGGACCCGTATGGCTACACCTTC. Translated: CSARAPSRDPYGYTF.

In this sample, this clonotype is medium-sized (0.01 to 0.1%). CDR3 region: CASSYRDSYGNGWTEAFF. CDR3 in DNA: TGTGCCAGCAGTTACCGGGACAGCTACGGAAATGGGTGGACTGAAGCTTTCTTT. This chain joins TRBV6-5 and TRBJ1-1, with 7 bases identical to TRBD1. Per the germline V gene, CDR1 is MNHEY and CDR2 is SVGAGI. This CDR3 has 18 residues. V shed 2 bases, J shed 5 bases, and the junction held 17 bases outside the gene matches.

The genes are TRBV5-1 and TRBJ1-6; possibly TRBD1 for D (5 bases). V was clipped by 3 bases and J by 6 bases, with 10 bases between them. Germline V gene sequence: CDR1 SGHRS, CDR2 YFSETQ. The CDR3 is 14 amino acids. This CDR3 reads CASSSGEGNSPLHF. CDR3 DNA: TGCGCCAGCAGCTCGGGGGAGGGTAATTCACCCCTCCACTTT.

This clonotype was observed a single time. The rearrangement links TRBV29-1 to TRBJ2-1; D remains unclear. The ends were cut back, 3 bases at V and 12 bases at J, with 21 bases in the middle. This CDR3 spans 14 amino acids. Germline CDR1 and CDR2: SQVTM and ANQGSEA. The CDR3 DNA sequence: TGCAGCGTTGACCGAGGATTAGCCCCACTTTGGCAGTTCTTC. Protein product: CSVDRGLAPLWQFF.